This TCR beta chain is from a study of CD8+ T cells in alopecia areata (dated by TCRdb to the late 2010s). Background on the whole study: The treated patients took part in an open-label pilot trial in which moderate-to-severe alopecia areata was treated with oral tofacitinib at 5 to 10 mg twice daily. Patients on tofacitinib were biopsied at baseline and after 4 and 24 weeks of treatment, and several of the patients also had a later scalp biopsy. TCRbeta CDR3 regions were amplified by immunoSEQ multiplex PCR with 35 Vbeta forward and 13 Jbeta reverse primers. The RNA source kit depended on sample type: the PAXgene miRNA kit for fixed scalp, the miRNeasy kit for PBMCs, and the RNeasy kit for mouse skin. Patients stayed on tofacitinib for 6 to 18 months and then had 6 months of follow-up off drug so that delayed response and recurrence could be assessed. Scalp tissue and sorted CD4+ and CD8+ peripheral blood T cells from patchy and totalis/universalis alopecia areata patients and from healthy controls were covered by human TCRbeta sequencing. The study used high-throughput TCRbeta sequencing to examine T cell clonal expansion in alopecia areata, in both the C3H/HeJ mouse model and human patients. Scalp clonality was compared among normal scalp (n=4), patchy alopecia areata scalp (n=8), and alopecia totalis/universalis scalp (n=8).

The intended sense of this specimen's time point label: baseline before oral tofacitinib. Peripheral blood and lesional scalp punch biopsies were obtained from patients with alopecia areata. After PBMCs were isolated by density centrifugation and stained for CD3, CD4 and CD8, a FACSAria was used to sort CD4+ and CD8+ T cells. General findings and caveats noted by the study authors: Unlike mouse skin, which is dominated by gammadelta T cells, normal human skin has resident alphabeta T cells that are also sequenced, and this complicates analysis of the scalp TCR repertoire. Compared with normal scalp, lesional scalp, particularly in alopecia totalis/universalis, had higher clonality and more expanded CD8+ clones, which suggests antigenic drive. Shared TCR sequences between patients were less evident than in mice, which may be partly attributable to HLA diversity in the patient population.

In regard to this clone: Its specific antigen is unknown. No base-level quality is on record; no much larger clone is a single base apart.

Libraries were prepared through the immunoSEQ multiplex PCR assay. RNA was extracted from all samples and reverse transcribed into cDNA, which served as template for TCR sequencing. SuperScript III was used for first-strand cDNA synthesis, primed with a 2:1 mix of oligo-dT and random hexamers. Amplification bias was assessed with a synthetic immune receptor repertoire, and residual bias was removed computationally. Turning to the authors' computational methods: Raw reads were preprocessed for error removal, and CDR3 was defined according to IMGT conventions as running from the conserved cysteine to phenylalanine. Clonality was computed by normalizing Shannon entropy by log2 of the number of productive unique TCRs and subtracting the result from 1. Whether each scalp clone was CD4 or CD8 was inferred by checking scalp TCRbeta sequences against the CD4 and CD8 repertoires from sorted blood. The clones in this table, taken by TCRdb from immuneACCESS, are in-frame only. Not every clone is retained; where verified, under half of the shortfall comes from an unresolved V gene, and the cause of the rest is unknown. V, J and clone size are taken as reported in that table, and D and trimming were inferred from the DNA itself. Within this sample are about 120,000 clones, with around 49% of them counted one time only. Roughly a sixth of the sample lies in the top ten.

CDR1 is given as SQVTM and CDR2 as ANQGSEA, both from the germline V gene. CDR3 length: 15 amino acids, cysteine to phenylalanine. Only the CDR3 DNA is retained, 45 bases long and in frame from the first base. Trimming takes 7 bases off V and 1 base off J; junction bases not matched to a gene: 3. The material sequenced was CD8+ T cells sorted from blood, taken at week 0. Rearrangement joined TRBV29-1 to TRBJ2-6; 11 middle bases align to TRBD1. The TCR originated in a human donor with alopecia areata. The nucleotides are TGCAGCGCGGGGGACAGGGGGTCTGGGGCCAACGTCCTGACTTTC. It codes for CSAGDRGSGANVLTF.